This TCR beta chain was documented in a study of cytomegalovirus exposure and HLA in healthy donors. About the research overall: In a later analysis, the roughly 120 validation repertoires were reported to have used the same platform as the approximately 690 first-cohort repertoires.

This CDR3 is 12 amino acids long. V lost 6 bases, J lost 5 bases, and 13 bases lay in between. Germline V lookup: CDR1 SQVTM, CDR2 ANQGSEA. Here immunoSEQ multiplex PCR was the method, and the copy in TCRdb shows in-frame clones only, minus some. The table has under 300,000 clones, 90% seen once; the top ten hold roughly 0.4%. Turning to this clone: What it binds is not known.

Whole-study results and caveats: Some public TCRs appeared in many individuals, while most sequences were rare. Subsequent analysis revealed that first-cohort TCR clusters tended to co-occur in the 95 to 150 validation repertoires.

The donors formed part of the roughly 110-subject validation cohort, distinct from the roughly 620-subject first cohort. The sequence came from a woman between 18 and 29 years old in good health and CMV-seronegative. The chain has TRBV29-1 and TRBJ1-2; D is perhaps TRBD1 (6 bases). Sequenced sample: PBMCs. CDR3 bases: TGCAGCGTCACAGGGAATAAATATGGCTACACCTTC. It codes for CSVTGNKYGYTF. Based on the CDR3 plus reference TRBV29-1 and TRBJ1-2, the full variable domain is SAVISQKPSRDICQRGTSLTIQCQVDSQVTMMFWYRQQPGQSLTLIATANQGSEATYESGFVIDKFPISRPNLTFSTLTVSNMSPEDSSIYLCSVTGNKYGYTFGSGTRLTVV.